A single sample is the source of the 19 T cell receptor beta chains below, sequenced in a study of T cell responses to AZD1222 COVID-19 vaccine. This table comes from immunoSEQ multiplex PCR, and its TCRdb copy is limited to in-frame clones, with some not included. The sample contains around 110,000 clones, more than 75% of which appear only once. The sequencing used peripheral blood, collected on day 0 of AZD1222 vaccination. Receptors originate from an adult in good health.

This chain links TRBV18 with TRBJ2-2; 11 nucleotides line up with TRBD2. Losses at the gene ends were 2 bases for V and 6 bases for J; bases not matched to a gene: 5. There are 16 residues in the CDR3. Germline V CDR1 and CDR2: KGHSH, LQKENI. Here the CDR3 DNA reads TGTGCCAGCTCACCATTCAGGACTAGCGGGTCCGGGGAGCTGTTTTTT. It is translated as CASSPFRTSGSGELFF. The entire variable domain, with the rest obtained from reference TRBV18 and TRBJ2-2, is as follows: NAGVMQNPRHLVRRRGQEARLRCSPMKGHSHVYWYRQLPEEGLKFMVYLQKENIIDESGMPKERFSAEFPKEGPSILRIQQVVRGDSAAYFCASSPFRTSGSGELFFGEGSRLTVL.

The chain links TRBV19 to TRBJ2-5; a weak D match, TRBD2 (7 bases). Per germline, CDR1 LNHDA and CDR2 SQIVND (reference sequence). The length of the CDR3 is 12 residues. The V gene lost 10 bases and the J gene lost 5 bases, with 14 bases spanning the gap. The CDR3 nucleotides are TGTGCCACCAAGGGGGAGGGGGAGACCCAGTACTTC. It specifies CATKGEGETQYF.

V and J are TRBV5-5 and TRBJ2-3, with 7 bases lining up with TRBD2. CDR1 and CDR2 (germline): SGHKS, YYEKEE (reference sequence). The CDR3 loop spans 16 amino acids. Trimming cost V 3 bases and J 0 bases; bases outside gene matches: 7. This CDR3 reads CASSSLSGTSTDTQYF. CDR3 coding DNA: TGTGCCAGCAGCTCCCTAAGCGGGACTAGCACAGATACGCAGTATTTT. The entire variable domain, with the rest obtained from reference TRBV5-5 and TRBJ2-3, is as follows: DAGVTQSPTHLIKTRGQQVTLRCSPISGHKSVSWYQQVLGQGPQFIFQYYEKEERGRGNFPDRFSARQFPNYSSELNVNALLLGDSALYLCASSSLSGTSTDTQYFGPGTRLTVL.

The chain employs TRBV4-2 and TRBJ2-4; perhaps TRBD2 as D (6 bases). Germline loops: CDR1 LGHNA, CDR2 YNFKEQ. This CDR3 has 15 residues. Deletions cut 0 bases from V and 8 bases from J, with 14 bases between. CDR3 nucleotide sequence: TGTGCCAGCAGCCAAGAGGCAAACCAGCGGGACATTCAGTACTTC. Amino acids: CASSQEANQRDIQYF.

The CDR3 DNA reads as TGTGCCTGGAGTAGTCTTAGCAATCAGCCCCAGCATTTT. This gives the protein CAWSSLSNQPQHF. V gene TRBV30 combines with J gene TRBJ1-5; D ambiguous. In germline, CDR1 is GTSNPN, CDR2 SVGIG (reference sequence). V was shortened by 2 bases and J by 0 bases, with 5 bases between the two germline ends. The length of the CDR3 is 13 residues.

The genes are TRBV27 and TRBJ1-1, with D possibly TRBD1 on 6 matching bases. Trimming removed 8 bases at V and 3 bases at J, with 16 bases between. Germline V gene lookup returns CDR1 MNHEY and CDR2 SMNVEV (reference sequence). The length of the CDR3 is 14 residues. CDR3 coding DNA: TGTGCCAGCTTCCCCTGGGGGCGAGACACTGAAGCTTTCTTT. This encodes CASFPWGRDTEAFF.

The rearrangement links TRBV19 to TRBJ2-6, with a tentative D call TRBD1 (5 bases). CDR1 and CDR2 (germline): LNHDA, SQIVND (reference sequence). Trimming stripped 8 bases from V and 3 bases from J, with 17 bases between. This CDR3 comprises 16 residues. The CDR3 DNA sequence: TGTGCCAGTTCCGACAGTTGGGCAGGTGGGGCCAACGTCCTGACTTTC. It specifies CASSDSWAGGANVLTF.

This chain connects TRBV12-3 or TRBV12-4 to TRBJ2-5; possible D gene TRBD1, 5 bases. The germline V and J ends were trimmed by 6 bases and 7 bases, with 15 bases remaining between them. CDR3 length equals 13 residues. This CDR3 is CASSPTGPSTQYF. In DNA form, the CDR3 reads TGTGCCAGCAGCCCTACAGGCCCGTCGACCCAGTACTTC.

The chain links TRBV6-5 to TRBJ2-7, with D tentatively TRBD2 (5 bases). Trimming cost V 9 bases and J 3 bases, with 15 bases left between them. This CDR3 spans 13 amino acids. Germline V CDR1 and CDR2: MNHEY, SVGAGI. CDR3 bases: TGTGCCAGTCGGTTACTAGGTAACTACGAGCAGTACTTC. It specifies CASRLLGNYEQYF.

The table lists this clone with a count of one. The rearrangement uses TRBV9 and TRBJ2-3; D is ambiguous. The V gene lost 4 bases and the J gene lost 5 bases, with 11 bases spanning the gap. CDR1 and CDR2 (germline): SGDLS, YYNGEE. There are 13 residues in the CDR3. CDR3 amino acids: CASSPSKEDTQYF. CDR3 in DNA: TGTGCCAGCAGCCCCAGCAAGGAAGATACGCAGTATTTT.

This chain links TRBV19 with TRBJ2-2; TRBD2 agrees at 15 bases. V lost 5 bases and J lost 9; bases outside the gene matches: 7. This CDR3 is 16 amino acids long. Germline V CDR1 and CDR2: LNHDA, SQIVND (reference sequence). CDR3 sequence: CASSEGLAGGQRELFF. The CDR3 bases are TGTGCCAGTAGTGAGGGACTAGCGGGGGGACAGCGGGAGCTGTTTTTT.

DNA of the CDR3: TGTGCCAGTAGGAATAGCGGGGGGGCCAAAGATACGCAGTATTTT. Protein product: CASRNSGGAKDTQYF. The chain uses TRBV19 and TRBJ2-3; 11 bases match TRBD2. From germline, CDR1 is LNHDA and CDR2 SQIVND (reference sequence). The CDR3 is 15 amino acids. Trimming cost V 6 bases and J 5 bases; bases outside gene matches: 7.

This rearrangement joins TRBV9 to TRBJ1-3; 10 positions agree with TRBD1. The V gene end was trimmed by 6 bases and the J gene end by 4 bases; junction bases not matched to a gene: 7. Germline V CDR1 and CDR2: SGDLS, YYNGEE. The CDR3 runs to 15 residues. CDR3 sequence reads: CASTTGTGAGNTIYF. DNA for the CDR3: TGTGCCAGCACCACCGGGACAGGGGCAGGAAACACCATATATTTT.

The chain employs TRBV5-1 and TRBJ1-1; D unclear. Trimming took 3 bases from V and 3 from J, leaving 24 bases between them. There are 18 residues in the CDR3. The V gene's germline CDR1 is SGHRS and CDR2 YFSETQ. The DNA for the CDR3 is TGCGCCAGCAGCTCATACTACAGTGAACTTCTGGTGGACACTGAAGCTTTCTTT. This gives the protein CASSSYYSELLVDTEAFF.

The chain uses TRBV9 and TRBJ1-5; tentative D call: TRBD1 (6 bases). The germline V and J ends were trimmed by 4 bases and 8 bases, with 13 bases remaining between them. CDR1 and CDR2 (germline): SGDLS, YYNGEE. The CDR3 consists of 13 residues. The CDR3 protein is CASSLQGSKPQHF. CDR3 nucleotide sequence: TGTGCCAGCAGCCTACAGGGTAGTAAGCCCCAGCATTTT.

This clone was picked up a small number of times. The V and J genes are TRBV5-5 and TRBJ1-5; TRBD1 matches 8 bases. CDR1 and CDR2 (germline): SGHKS, YYEKEE (reference sequence). The V gene end was trimmed by 4 bases and the J gene end by 4 bases; junction bases not matched to a gene: 10. This CDR3 region has 16 residues. The CDR3 coding sequence is TGTGCCAGCAGCCTTGGTGGGCAGGGGGCGAATCAGCCCCAGCATTTT. Its translation is CASSLGGQGANQPQHF.

This clone was seen more than once but under ten times. This sequence joins TRBV7-2 and TRBJ1-4; D is ambiguous. Trimming took 0 bases from V and 0 from J, leaving 17 bases between them. Looked up from germline, CDR1 is SGHTA and CDR2 is FQGNSA. The CDR3 length is 19 residues. CDR3 residues: CASSLAGLGHYATNEKLFF. In DNA, the CDR3 is TGTGCCAGCAGCTTAGCTGGGTTGGGCCATTATGCAACTAATGAAAAACTGTTTTTT.

The chain is built from TRBV18 and TRBJ1-5; D unclear. V dropped 3 bases and J dropped 7 bases, with 25 bases sitting between them. This CDR3 has 18 residues. Looked up from germline, CDR1 is KGHSH and CDR2 is LQKENI. The CDR3 DNA is TGTGCCAGCTCACCTTATTTCGGCGATAGCGGGCGAGGACAGCCCCAGCATTTT. It specifies CASSPYFGDSGRGQPQHF.

This rearrangement joins TRBV6-5 to TRBJ1-5, with D uncertain. This CDR3 comprises 12 residues. CDR1 is MNHEY and CDR2 is SVGAGI in the germline V gene. V dropped 6 bases and J dropped 5 bases, with 8 bases sitting between them. For the CDR3, the DNA is TGTGCCAGCAGGTACACGGATCAGCCCCAGCATTTT. Amino acid sequence: CASRYTDQPQHF.